Presented here are 29 T cell receptor beta chains from one specimen sequenced in a study of neurological immune-mediated disorders. TCRdb called the 5' RACE reads again in MiXCR, with one record for every CDR3 protein. The repertoire includes some 77,000 distinct CDR3 sequences, roughly an eighth of them detected once, and 3.5% to 5.5% sits in the top ten. As to time point: longitudinal time-point 1 (baseline). Specimen: PBMCs. Source of these receptors: a female donor with HTLV-1-associated myelopathy (HAM/TSP).

This clonotype was observed a handful of times. The J gene is TRBJ2-7, the V gene TRBV5-1; 7 bases line up with TRBD1. V trimming: 2 bases; J trimming: 1 base; junction bases outside the gene matches: 9. Germline V lookup: CDR1 SGHRS, CDR2 YFSETQ. The CDR3 sequence is 16 residues long. The CDR3 loop reads CASSLQNPGQSYEQYF. Here the CDR3 DNA reads TGCGCCAGCAGCTTACAAAATCCGGGACAGTCCTACGAGCAGTACTTC.

This clonotype was detected many times. The V and J genes are TRBV7-9 and TRBJ1-1; D gene unclear. CDR3 size: 12 residues. Germline V gene data show CDR1 as SEHNR and CDR2 as FQNEAQ (reference sequence). Trimming cost V 5 bases and J 7 bases, with 11 bases left between them. This CDR3 is CASSRETGEAFF. For the CDR3, the DNA is TGTGCCAGCAGCCGAGAGACGGGTGAAGCTTTCTTT.

This clonotype was detected many times. The chain has TRBV12-3 or TRBV12-4 and TRBJ1-5; TRBD1 matches 7 bases. There are 15 residues in the CDR3. J was trimmed by 2 bases and V by 5 bases; bases with no gene match: 6. As DNA, the CDR3 is TGTGCCAGCAGTCCTAACAGGGGTGGCAATCAGCCCCAGCATTTT. Protein: CASSPNRGGNQPQHF.

Many counts were recorded for this clonotype. This chain connects TRBV7-2 to TRBJ2-3, with D possibly being TRBD2 (5 bases). CDR1 is SGHTA and CDR2 is FQGNSA in the germline V gene. Trimming removed 5 bases at V and 0 bases at J, with 18 bases between. The CDR3 sequence is 17 residues long. CDR3 loop: CASSAPFGGLSTDTQYF. The CDR3, as DNA: TGTGCCAGCAGCGCCCCGTTTGGCGGGCTAAGCACAGATACGCAGTATTTT.

This clonotype was seen at least ten times. The gene calls are TRBV12-3 or TRBV12-4 and TRBJ1-4; 9 bases fit TRBD1. The V gene end was trimmed by 2 bases and the J gene end by 10 bases; junction bases not matched to a gene: 2. The CDR3 extends over 13 amino acids. CDR3 sequence reads: CASSLRQGGKLFF. The CDR3 region has the DNA TGTGCCAGCAGTTTACGACAGGGGGGAAAACTGTTTTTT.

At least ten counts were recorded for this clonotype. This chain connects TRBV5-4 to TRBJ2-1; 8 nucleotides line up with TRBD2. V shed 4 bases, J shed 4 bases, and the junction held 7 bases outside the gene matches. The CDR3 sequence is 15 residues long. The germline V gene has CDR1 SGHNT and CDR2 YYREEE (reference sequence). The CDR3 sequence: CASSPSAGGYNEQFF. The CDR3 DNA reads as TGTGCCAGCAGCCCTTCCGCGGGGGGTTACAATGAGCAGTTCTTC.

This clonotype was counted ten times or more. V usage is TRBV20-1 and J usage is TRBJ2-3; 9 bases map to TRBD2. Trimming cost V 4 bases and J 4 bases; bases outside gene matches: 12. The CDR3 extends over 16 amino acids. CDR1 and CDR2 from the germline V gene are DFQATT and SNEGSKA (reference sequence). CDR3 bases: TGCAGTGCTACACACCATAGCGGGGGCCTCTCAGATACGCAGTATTTT. Its protein product is CSATHHSGGLSDTQYF.

This clonotype was found many times. The gene calls are TRBV14 and TRBJ2-5, with 7 positions matching TRBD1. Germline V gives CDR1 SGHDN, CDR2 FVKESK. The CDR3 length is 16 residues. With V trimmed by 3 bases and J by 0 bases, 7 bases remained unmatched. The CDR3 spells CASSQLTGINQETQYF. Here the CDR3 DNA reads TGTGCCAGCAGCCAGTTGACAGGGATAAACCAAGAGACCCAGTACTTC. Full variable domain (missing parts from reference TRBV14 and TRBJ2-5): EAGVTQFPSHSVIEKGQTVTLRCDPISGHDNLYWYRRVMGKEIKFLLHFVKESKQDESGMPNNRFLAERTGGTYSTLKVQPAELEDSGVYFCASSQLTGINQETQYFGPGTRLLVL.

Many counts were recorded for this clonotype. V is TRBV5-1 and J is TRBJ2-1; 8 bases agree with TRBD2. Germline lookup yields CDR1 SGHRS and CDR2 YFSETQ. The CDR3 has 15 amino acids. J was trimmed by 2 bases and V by 4 bases; bases with no gene match: 5. The CDR3 reads CASSLQAGAYNEQFF. CDR3 bases: TGCGCCAGCAGCCTCCAAGCGGGGGCCTACAATGAGCAGTTCTTC. Full variable domain (rest looked up from reference TRBV5-1 and TRBJ2-1): KAGVTQTPRYLIKTRGQQVTLSCSPISGHRSVSWYQQTPGQGLQFLFEYFSETQRNKGNFPGRFSGRQFSNSRSEMNVSTLELGDSALYLCASSLQAGAYNEQFFGPGTRLTVL.

This clonotype has just one count. A much larger clone lies a single base off, so this may be a read error. The gene calls are TRBV5-5 and TRBJ2-3; D gene uncertain. The germline V gene encodes CDR1 SGHKS and CDR2 YYEKEE (reference sequence). CDR3 length: 15 residues. V dropped 4 bases and J dropped 6 bases, with 18 bases sitting between them. The CDR3 loop reads CASSPSGRRVDTQYF. Here the CDR3 DNA reads TGTGCCAGCAGCCCTTCGGGCAGGCGTGTGGATACGCAGTATTTT.

This clonotype occurred many times. The chain couples TRBV20-1 to TRBJ2-7; the D gene could be TRBD1 or TRBD2 (5 bases each). There are 15 residues in the CDR3. V shed 3 bases and J shed 5 bases, with 20 bases lying between them. Per germline, CDR1 DFQATT and CDR2 SNEGSKA (reference sequence). The CDR3 is CSASWNRPGANEQYF. DNA for the CDR3: TGCAGTGCTAGCTGGAACCGCCCCGGGGCGAACGAGCAGTACTTC.

This clonotype appeared many times. V and J are TRBV5-1 and TRBJ2-5, with a weak D call TRBD1 (6 bases). The V gene's germline CDR1 is SGHRS and CDR2 YFSETQ. CDR3 length: 13 residues. Trimming left V 6 bases short and J 3 bases short, with 12 bases between. Written as DNA, the CDR3 is TGCGCCAGCAAAGAGACAGGAAAAGAGACCCAGTACTTC. Translated: CASKETGKETQYF. Full variable domain (missing parts from reference TRBV5-1 and TRBJ2-5): KAGVTQTPRYLIKTRGQQVTLSCSPISGHRSVSWYQQTPGQGLQFLFEYFSETQRNKGNFPGRFSGRQFSNSRSEMNVSTLELGDSALYLCASKETGKETQYFGPGTRLLVL.

This sequence joins TRBV7-3 and TRBJ2-1; D is possibly TRBD1 (6 bases). Trimming took off 4 bases at V and 8 bases at J, with 12 bases between the two ends. Germline-derived CDR1 and CDR2 are SGHTA and FQGTGA. The CDR3 is 13 residues long. The CDR3 spells CASSSGVHYEQFF. CDR3 nucleotides: TGTGCCAGCAGCTCAGGGGTTCATTATGAGCAGTTCTTC.

This clonotype was counted ten times or more. The gene calls are TRBV9 and TRBJ2-2; D not resolved. V gave up 0 bases and J gave up 6 bases, with 3 bases separating them. This CDR3 spans 12 amino acids. CDR1 is SGDLS and CDR2 is YYNGEE in the germline V gene. The DNA for the CDR3 is TGTGCCAGCAGCGTAGATGCCGGGGAGCTGTTTTTT. This encodes CASSVDAGELFF.

This clonotype came up many times. The chain employs TRBV20-1 and TRBJ2-3, with no clear D. Trimming removed 5 bases from V and 3 bases from J, with 3 bases in between. The length of the CDR3 is 10 residues. Germline CDR1 reads DFQATT; CDR2 reads SNEGSKA (reference sequence). CDR3 nucleotide sequence: TGCAGTGCTGGGACAGATACGCAGTATTTT. Translating gives CSAGTDTQYF.

This clonotype was counted many times. V and J are TRBV10-3 and TRBJ2-5, with unresolved D. Deletions cut 0 bases from V and 5 bases from J, with 1 base between. Germline V gives CDR1 ENHRY, CDR2 SYGVKD. The CDR3 runs to 11 residues. The CDR3 spells CAISESETQYF. The DNA for the CDR3 is TGTGCCATCAGTGAGTCGGAGACCCAGTACTTC.

This clonotype was seen only a few times. The chain has TRBV12-3 or TRBV12-4 and TRBJ2-3; 13 bases match TRBD2. With 5 bases clipped from V and 4 bases from J, the junction kept 12 bases outside the gene matches. The CDR3 length is 18 residues. Written as DNA, the CDR3 is TGTGCCAGCAGTCGCCAACTAGCGGGGGGGCAAGTAGCAGATACGCAGTATTTT. It codes for CASSRQLAGGQVADTQYF.

This clonotype came up many times. The chain carries TRBV5-1 and TRBJ1-2; 7 bases agree with TRBD1. Germline CDR1 reads SGHRS; CDR2 reads YFSETQ. V lost 0 bases, J lost 0 bases, and 11 bases stayed unmatched. This CDR3 has 18 residues. CDR3 amino acids: CASSLEGRTGLANYGYTF. The CDR3 bases are TGCGCCAGCAGCTTGGAGGGAAGGACAGGTTTAGCTAACTATGGCTACACCTTC. The full variable domain, completed using reference TRBV5-1 and TRBJ1-2, is KAGVTQTPRYLIKTRGQQVTLSCSPISGHRSVSWYQQTPGQGLQFLFEYFSETQRNKGNFPGRFSGRQFSNSRSEMNVSTLELGDSALYLCASSLEGRTGLANYGYTFGSGTRLTVV.

This clonotype came up many times. V and J are TRBV21-1 and TRBJ1-2; TRBD1, the table's D call, was not compared with the DNA. TRBV21-1 is classified as a pseudogene. CDR3 length equals 14 residues. Here the CDR3 reads CASTPPQGAPGYTF. As DNA, the CDR3 is TGTGCCAGCACCCCCCCGCAGGGGGCCCCTGGCTACACCTTC.

This clonotype was recorded many times. This chain joins TRBV7-2 and TRBJ1-4; D gene uncertain. Trimming stripped 8 bases from V and 0 bases from J, with 10 bases between. The CDR3 loop spans 14 amino acids. CDR1 and CDR2 (germline): SGHTA, FQGNSA. The CDR3 nucleotides read TGTGCCAGCCGCAAGGGTACAACTAATGAAAAACTGTTTTTT. It encodes CASRKGTTNEKLFF.

This clonotype was detected ten times or more. This sequence joins TRBV7-8 and TRBJ2-2; tentatively, D is TRBD2 (5 bases). Trimming cost V 1 base and J 7 bases, with 16 bases left between them. Germline lookup yields CDR1 SGHVS and CDR2 FQNEAQ. The CDR3 loop spans 16 amino acids. CDR3 sequence: CASSLGPGGLGGELFF. The CDR3 DNA sequence: TGTGCCAGCAGCTTAGGCCCCGGCGGGCTCGGCGGGGAGCTGTTTTTT.

In its sample, this clonotype was seen a few times. The J gene is TRBJ1-5, the V gene TRBV18, with 7 bases aligning to TRBD1. Trimming removed 8 bases from V and 4 bases from J; junction bases left unmatched: 8. The length of the CDR3 is 14 residues. Germline lookup yields CDR1 KGHSH and CDR2 LQKENI. CDR3 DNA sequence: TGTGCCAGCGCTAGGTTGGACAGGAATCAGCCCCAGCATTTT. It codes for CASARLDRNQPQHF.

This clonotype was picked up many times. The chain employs TRBV4-1 and TRBJ2-7; D is uncertain. CDR3 length equals 16 residues. V lost 0 bases to trimming and J lost 0 bases, with 12 bases between them. Per the germline V gene, CDR1 is MGHRA and CDR2 is YSYEKL. The CDR3 is CASSQEAFLSSYEQYF. As DNA, the CDR3 is TGCGCCAGCAGCCAAGAGGCCTTCCTTAGCTCCTACGAGCAGTACTTC.

This clonotype was counted at least ten times. J is TRBJ2-7 and V is TRBV10-3; 8 bases match TRBD1. V lost 4 bases, J lost 7 bases, and 3 bases stayed unmatched. Germline assignment: CDR1 ENHRY and CDR2 SYGVKD. The CDR3 has 12 amino acids. This chain's CDR3 is CAISADREEQYF. In DNA form, the CDR3 reads TGTGCCATCAGTGCGGACAGGGAAGAGCAGTACTTC.

Only a few counts were recorded for this clonotype. This chain connects TRBV7-2 to TRBJ1-1; D gene unclear. The CDR3 has 12 amino acids. V lost 2 bases, J lost 9 bases, and 10 bases lay in between. Germline V CDR1 and CDR2: SGHTA, FQGNSA. The CDR3 loop reads CASSLNGLQAFF. The CDR3 nucleotides are TGTGCCAGCAGCTTAAACGGGCTTCAAGCTTTCTTT.

V gene TRBV11-2 combines with J gene TRBJ2-1; D remains ambiguous. Germline lookup yields CDR1 SGHAT and CDR2 FQNNGV. The germline V and J ends were trimmed by 3 bases and 5 bases, with 8 bases remaining between them. There are 13 residues in the CDR3. CDR3 amino acids: CASSFRYDNEQFF. In DNA form, the CDR3 reads TGTGCCAGCAGCTTTCGGTATGACAATGAGCAGTTCTTC.

This clonotype was seen many times. The CDR3 DNA reads as TGCAGTGCTAGACTCCCGGGACTAGCCGATGGGGATGAGCAGTTCTTC. Protein: CSARLPGLADGDEQFF. The V call is TRBV20-1, the J call TRBJ2-1; TRBD2 agrees at 9 bases. The CDR3 spans 16 residues. Germline-derived CDR1 and CDR2 are DFQATT and SNEGSKA (reference sequence). The V segment lost 2 bases and the J segment 8 bases; nucleotides outside the gene matches: 13.

This clonotype came up many times. The chain joins TRBV7-9 to TRBJ1-5, with a weak D call TRBD1 (5 bases). In germline, CDR1 is SEHNR, CDR2 FQNEAQ (reference sequence). The CDR3 consists of 13 residues. Trimming took off 4 bases at V and 6 bases at J, with 10 bases between the two ends. CDR3 protein: CASSSQGLQPQHF. The CDR3 nucleotides read TGTGCCAGCAGCTCCCAGGGCCTTCAGCCCCAGCATTTT.

V usage is TRBV5-6 and J usage is TRBJ2-5, with 12 positions matching TRBD2. The V segment lost 1 base and the J segment 3 bases; nucleotides outside the gene matches: 10. CDR1 SGHDT and CDR2 YYEEEE come from the germline V gene. This CDR3 has 18 residues. This CDR3 reads CASSLLASGGERKETQYF. The CDR3 coding sequence is TGTGCCAGCAGCTTGTTGGCTAGCGGGGGGGAGAGGAAAGAGACCCAGTACTTC.